These 5 T cell receptor beta chains share one sample of origin, sequenced in a study of Ad26.COV2.S vaccination and SARS-CoV-2 variants. Assay used: immunoSEQ multiplex PCR; TCRdb lists only in-frame clones, some missing. Of hundreds of thousands of clones in the sample, 89% were seen once. As to treatment: some 19 received Ad26.COV2.S at low or high dose, single or two shots; about 5 received placebo; per-sample allocation not given. The samples date from day 63 after the first vaccine or placebo injection. Sequencing used peripheral blood, obtained in a trial of Ad26.COV2.S vaccine versus placebo. The receptor source for this set is a person between 18 and 65 years old who received the Ad26.COV2.S COVID-19 vaccine or a placebo.

The gene calls are TRBV5-4 and TRBJ2-5; TRBD2 matches 8 bases. The CDR3 spans 15 residues. J was trimmed by 5 bases and V by 3 bases; bases with no gene match: 9. Germline CDR1 and CDR2: SGHNT and YYREEE (reference sequence). The CDR3 coding sequence is TGTGCCAGCAGCTCTCGGGAGGGAACGTGGGAGACCCAGTACTTC. Its translation is CASSSREGTWETQYF. The full variable domain, its missing parts supplied by reference TRBV5-4 and TRBJ2-5, is ETGVTQSPTHLIKTRGQQVTLRCSSQSGHNTVSWYQQALGQGPQFIFQYYREEENGRGNFPPRFSGLQFPNYSSELNVNALELDDSALYLCASSSREGTWETQYFGPGTRLLVL.

The genes are TRBV7-2 and TRBJ1-1; maybe TRBD1 (5 bases). The CDR3 is 14 residues long. The V gene lost 2 bases and the J gene lost 1 base, with 8 bases spanning the gap. Germline loops: CDR1 SGHTA, CDR2 FQGNSA. The CDR3 nucleotides read TGTGCCAGCAGCTTATGGACATGGAACACTGAAGCTTTCTTT. Residues: CASSLWTWNTEAFF. Using reference TRBV7-2 and TRBJ1-1 for the parts outside the CDR3, the full variable domain is GAGVSQSPSNKVTEKGKDVELRCDPISGHTALYWYRQSLGQGLEFLIYFQGNSAPDKSGLPSDRFSAERTGGSVSTLTIQRTQQEDSAVYLCASSLWTWNTEAFFGQGTRLTVV.

The genes are TRBV6-2 or TRBV6-3 and TRBJ2-1, with D possibly TRBD2 on 5 matching bases. The CDR3 sequence is 15 residues long. Trimming took off 1 base at V and 5 bases at J, with 12 bases between the two ends. The germline V gene encodes CDR1 MNHEY and CDR2 SVGEGT. The CDR3 spells CASSYYVASNNEQFF. DNA of the CDR3: TGTGCCAGCAGTTACTATGTAGCGTCCAACAATGAGCAGTTCTTC.

This chain uses TRBV9 with TRBJ1-2, with a weak D call TRBD1 (6 bases). Looked up from germline, CDR1 is SGDLS and CDR2 is YYNGEE. Trimming removed 0 bases at V and 2 bases at J, with 11 bases between. This CDR3 contains 15 residues. CDR3 in amino acids: CASSVGGAENYGYTF. The CDR3 coding sequence is TGTGCCAGCAGCGTAGGGGGGGCGGAGAACTATGGCTACACCTTC.

This rearrangement joins TRBV19 to TRBJ1-5; D is undetermined. The CDR3 is 17 amino acids. CDR1 is LNHDA and CDR2 is SQIVND in the germline V gene (reference sequence). Between the trimmed V and J ends, which lost 4 bases and 0 bases, there was a span of 16 bases. CDR3 sequence: CASSTLPATYSNQPQHF. Here the CDR3 DNA reads TGTGCCAGTAGTACACTACCAGCGACCTATAGCAATCAGCCCCAGCATTTT.